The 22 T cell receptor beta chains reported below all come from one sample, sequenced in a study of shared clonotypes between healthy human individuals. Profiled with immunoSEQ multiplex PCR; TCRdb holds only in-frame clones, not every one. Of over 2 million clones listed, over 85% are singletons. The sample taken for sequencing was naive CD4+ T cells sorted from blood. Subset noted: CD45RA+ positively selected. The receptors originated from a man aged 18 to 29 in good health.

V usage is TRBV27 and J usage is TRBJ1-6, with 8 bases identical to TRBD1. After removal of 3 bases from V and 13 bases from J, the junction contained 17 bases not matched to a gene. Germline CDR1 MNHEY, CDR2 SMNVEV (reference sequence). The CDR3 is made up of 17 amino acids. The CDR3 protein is CASSFYAGTGQVWPLHF. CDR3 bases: TGTGCCAGCAGTTTCTATGCCGGGACAGGCCAGGTTTGGCCCCTCCACTTT.

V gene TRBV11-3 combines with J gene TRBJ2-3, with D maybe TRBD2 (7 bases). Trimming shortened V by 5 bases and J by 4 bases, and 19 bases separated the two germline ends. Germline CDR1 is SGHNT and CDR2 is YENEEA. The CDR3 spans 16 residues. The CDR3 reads CASSPGGGSPPDTQYF. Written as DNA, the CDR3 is TGTGCCAGCAGCCCGGGGGGCGGGAGCCCCCCAGATACGCAGTATTTT.

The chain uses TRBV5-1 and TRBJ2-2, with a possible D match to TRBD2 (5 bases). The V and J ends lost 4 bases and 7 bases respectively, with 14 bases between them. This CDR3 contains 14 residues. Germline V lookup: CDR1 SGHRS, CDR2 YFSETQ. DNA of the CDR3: TGCGCCAGCAGCCTCGACGGAGGCGGCGGGGAGCTGTTTTTT. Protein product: CASSLDGGGGELFF.

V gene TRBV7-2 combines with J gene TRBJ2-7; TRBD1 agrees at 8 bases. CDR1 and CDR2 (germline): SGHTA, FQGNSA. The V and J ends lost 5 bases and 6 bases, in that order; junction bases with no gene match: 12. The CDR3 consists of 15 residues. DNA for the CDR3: TGTGCCAGCAGCGCATCCGGGACAGGCCCCCGCGAGCAGTACTTC. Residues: CASSASGTGPREQYF.

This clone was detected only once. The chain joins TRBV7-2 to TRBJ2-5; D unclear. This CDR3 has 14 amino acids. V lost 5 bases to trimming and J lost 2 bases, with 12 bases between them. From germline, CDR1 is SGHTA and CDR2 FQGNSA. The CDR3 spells CASSPFSLQETQYF. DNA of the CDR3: TGTGCCAGCAGCCCTTTCTCACTACAAGAGACCCAGTACTTC.

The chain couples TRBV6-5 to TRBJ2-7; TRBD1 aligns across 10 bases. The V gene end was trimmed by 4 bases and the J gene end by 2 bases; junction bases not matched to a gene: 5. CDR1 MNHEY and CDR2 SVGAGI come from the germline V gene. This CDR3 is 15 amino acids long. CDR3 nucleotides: TGTGCCAGCAGTTTTTCCGGGACAGGGGCCTACGAGCAGTACTTC. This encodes CASSFSGTGAYEQYF.

Here the CDR3 DNA reads TGTGCCAGCAGCGGGGCGGGGACCGGTGAGCAGTTCTTC. It codes for CASSGAGTGEQFF. V is TRBV25-1 and J is TRBJ2-1; D is perhaps TRBD2 (6 bases). The length of the CDR3 is 13 residues. CDR1 is MGHDK, CDR2 SYGVNS, per germline. The germline V and J ends were trimmed by 6 bases and 9 bases, with 15 bases remaining between them. Full variable domain (outside the CDR3, taken from reference TRBV25-1 and TRBJ2-1): EADIYQTPRYLVIGTGKKITLECSQTMGHDKMYWYQQDPGMELHLIHYSYGVNSTEKGDLSSESTVSRIRTEHFPLTLESARPSHTSQYLCASSGAGTGEQFFGPGTRLTVL.

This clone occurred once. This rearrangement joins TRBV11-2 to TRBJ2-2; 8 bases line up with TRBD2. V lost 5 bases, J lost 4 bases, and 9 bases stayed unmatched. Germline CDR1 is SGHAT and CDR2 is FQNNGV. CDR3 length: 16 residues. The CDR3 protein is CASSLGTRVGTGELFF. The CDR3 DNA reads TGTGCCAGCAGCCTAGGGACTAGGGTCGGCACCGGGGAGCTGTTTTTT.

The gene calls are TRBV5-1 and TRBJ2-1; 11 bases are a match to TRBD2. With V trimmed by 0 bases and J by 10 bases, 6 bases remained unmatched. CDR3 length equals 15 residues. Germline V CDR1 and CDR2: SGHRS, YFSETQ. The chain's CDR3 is CASSLGLAGGDEQFF. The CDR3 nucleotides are TGCGCCAGCAGCTTGGGGCTAGCGGGAGGTGACGAGCAGTTCTTC.

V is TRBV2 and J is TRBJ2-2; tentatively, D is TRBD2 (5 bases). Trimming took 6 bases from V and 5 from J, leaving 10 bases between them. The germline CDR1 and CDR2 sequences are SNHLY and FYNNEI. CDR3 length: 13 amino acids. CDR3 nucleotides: TGTGCCAGCAGGCCCACTAGTACCGGGGAGCTGTTTTTT. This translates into CASRPTSTGELFF.

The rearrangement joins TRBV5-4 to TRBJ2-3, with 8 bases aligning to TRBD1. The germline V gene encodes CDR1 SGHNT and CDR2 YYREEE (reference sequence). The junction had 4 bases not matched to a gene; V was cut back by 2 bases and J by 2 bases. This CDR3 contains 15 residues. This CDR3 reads CASSFSGGHTDTQYF. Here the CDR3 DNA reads TGTGCCAGCAGCTTTTCAGGGGGCCACACAGATACGCAGTATTTT.

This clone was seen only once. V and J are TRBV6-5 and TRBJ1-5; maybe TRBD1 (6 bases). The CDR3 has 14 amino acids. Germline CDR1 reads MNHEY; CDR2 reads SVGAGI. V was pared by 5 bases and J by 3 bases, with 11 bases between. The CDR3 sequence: CASSRDTYNQPQHF. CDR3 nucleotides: TGTGCCAGCAGTCGGGACACCTACAATCAGCCCCAGCATTTT.

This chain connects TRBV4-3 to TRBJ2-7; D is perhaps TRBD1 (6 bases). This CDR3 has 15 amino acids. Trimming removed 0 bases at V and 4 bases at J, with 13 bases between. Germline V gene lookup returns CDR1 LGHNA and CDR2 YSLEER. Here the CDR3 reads CASSQEGTYLYEQYF. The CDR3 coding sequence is TGCGCCAGCAGCCAAGAGGGGACATATTTGTACGAGCAGTACTTC.

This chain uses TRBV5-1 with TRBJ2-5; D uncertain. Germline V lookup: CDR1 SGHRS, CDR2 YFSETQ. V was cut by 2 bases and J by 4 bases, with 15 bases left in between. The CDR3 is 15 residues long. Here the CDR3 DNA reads TGCGCCAGCAGCTTAGACGTCCCACCGGGAGAGACCCAGTACTTC. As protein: CASSLDVPPGETQYF.

CDR3 DNA: TGCGCCAGCAGCTCGCCAGGCCGTTCGGACGAGCAGTACTTC. It specifies CASSSPGRSDEQYF. J is TRBJ2-7 and V is TRBV5-1; D is uncertain. Trimming removed 3 bases at V and 5 bases at J, with 15 bases between. CDR3 length equals 14 residues. In germline, CDR1 is SGHRS, CDR2 YFSETQ. Combining the CDR3 with reference TRBV5-1 and TRBJ2-7 gives the whole variable domain KAGVTQTPRYLIKTRGQQVTLSCSPISGHRSVSWYQQTPGQGLQFLFEYFSETQRNKGNFPGRFSGRQFSNSRSEMNVSTLELGDSALYLCASSSPGRSDEQYFGPGTRLTVT.

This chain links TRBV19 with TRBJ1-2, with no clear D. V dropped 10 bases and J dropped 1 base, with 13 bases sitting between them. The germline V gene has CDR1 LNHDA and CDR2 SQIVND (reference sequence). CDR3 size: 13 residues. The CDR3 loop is CATKDWDNYGYTF. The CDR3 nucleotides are TGTGCCACTAAAGACTGGGATAACTATGGCTACACCTTC.

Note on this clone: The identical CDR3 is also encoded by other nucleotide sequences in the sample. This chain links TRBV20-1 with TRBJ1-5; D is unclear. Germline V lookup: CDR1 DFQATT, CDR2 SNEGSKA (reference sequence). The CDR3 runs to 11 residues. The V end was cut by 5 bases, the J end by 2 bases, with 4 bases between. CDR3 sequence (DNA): TGCAGTGCTCGGGGCAATCAGCCCCAGCATTTT. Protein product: CSARGNQPQHF.

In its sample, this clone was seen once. This chain's CDR3 is CASSEPPGELFF. The CDR3, as DNA: TGTGCCAGCAGTGAGCCACCCGGGGAGCTGTTTTTT. The V and J genes are TRBV25-1 and TRBJ2-2; no firm D call. CDR1 and CDR2 from the germline V gene are MGHDK and SYGVNS. The CDR3 covers 12 residues. V was clipped by 3 bases and J by 6 bases, with 5 bases between them.

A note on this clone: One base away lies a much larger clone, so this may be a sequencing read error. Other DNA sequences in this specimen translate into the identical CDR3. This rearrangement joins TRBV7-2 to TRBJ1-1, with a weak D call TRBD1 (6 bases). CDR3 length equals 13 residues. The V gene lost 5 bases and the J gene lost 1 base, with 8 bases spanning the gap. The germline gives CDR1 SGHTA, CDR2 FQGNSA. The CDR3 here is CASSLGQNTEAFF. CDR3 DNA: TGTGCCAGCAGCCTGGGACAGAACACTGAAGCTTTCTTT.

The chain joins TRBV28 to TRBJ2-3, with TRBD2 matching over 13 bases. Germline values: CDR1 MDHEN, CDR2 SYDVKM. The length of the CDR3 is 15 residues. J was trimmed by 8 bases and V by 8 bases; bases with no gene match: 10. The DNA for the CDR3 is TGTGCCAGCGGCCCACTAGCGGGGGGGCTCGGTACGCAGTATTTT. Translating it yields CASGPLAGGLGTQYF.

The CDR3 DNA sequence: TGTGCCAGCAGCGCGGGACAGGGGGCGAAGACCCAGTACTTC. Translated: CASSAGQGAKTQYF. V gene TRBV7-9 combines with J gene TRBJ2-5; 12 bases align to TRBD1. Germline trimming cut 5 bases from V and 6 bases from J; bases unmatched to any gene: 4. The CDR3 has 14 residues. CDR1 SEHNR and CDR2 FQNEAQ come from the germline V gene (reference sequence).

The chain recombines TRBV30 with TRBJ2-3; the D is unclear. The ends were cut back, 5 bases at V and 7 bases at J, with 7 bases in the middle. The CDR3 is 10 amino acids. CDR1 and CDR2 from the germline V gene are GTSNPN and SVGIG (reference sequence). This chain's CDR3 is CAWAINTQYF. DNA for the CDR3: TGTGCCTGGGCCATCAATACGCAGTATTTT. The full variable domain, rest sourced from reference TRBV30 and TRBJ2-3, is SQTIHQWPATLVQPVGSPLSLECTVEGTSNPNLYWYRQAAGRGLQLLFYSVGIGQISSEVPQNLSASRPQDRQFILSSKKLLLSDSGFYLCAWAINTQYFGPGTRLTVL.